Presented here are 27 T cell receptor beta chains from one specimen sequenced in a study of CD8 T cells in ankylosing spondylitis. TCRdb passed the 5' RACE reads through MiXCR, listing each CDR3 protein once. Of approximately 200,000 distinct CDR3 sequences detected, 10% to 15% appear once; the ten largest clones hold approximately 11%. Sequencing used blood, either unsorted or a sorted T cell fraction (not recorded which). The receptors shown here come from a female donor with ankylosing spondylitis or in good health (not recorded which).

This clonotype has just a few counts. The V call is TRBV7-2, the J call TRBJ2-5; possibly TRBD2 for D (7 bases). The CDR3 runs to 14 residues. Germline CDR1 is SGHTA and CDR2 is FQGNSA. Between the trimmed V and J ends, which lost 5 bases and 4 bases, there was a span of 14 bases. The CDR3 DNA sequence: TGTGCCAGCAGCCAGGGAGGGGGGCCAGAGACCCAGTACTTC. It specifies CASSQGGGPETQYF.

There are a few counts of this clonotype. The rearrangement joins TRBV6-1 to TRBJ2-3; 8 nucleotides align to TRBD1. Germline V lookup: CDR1 MNHNS, CDR2 SASEGT. This CDR3 contains 14 residues. The V and J ends lost 7 bases and 4 bases, in that order; junction bases with no gene match: 7. The CDR3 region is CASIVDRGPDTQYF. The CDR3 DNA reads TGTGCCAGCATCGTAGACAGGGGCCCAGATACGCAGTATTTT.

This clonotype was detected only a few times. The rearrangement links TRBV20-1 to TRBJ2-7; D is possibly TRBD2 (6 bases). V shed 6 bases and J shed 9 bases, with 24 bases lying between them. Germline assignment: CDR1 DFQATT and CDR2 SNEGSKA (reference sequence). The CDR3 length is 14 residues. CDR3 in DNA: TGCAGTGCCCTTGGGGGAGGCGATTCGACCGGGCAGTACTTC. This gives the protein CSALGGGDSTGQYF.

The chain employs TRBV9 and TRBJ2-2; the D gene is possibly TRBD1 (5 bases). The CDR3 runs 15 residues. Germline V CDR1 and CDR2: SGDLS, YYNGEE. Deletions cut 2 bases from V and 4 bases from J, with 12 bases between. The CDR3 loop reads CASSVAGPGTGELFF. The CDR3, as DNA: TGTGCCAGCAGCGTGGCAGGGCCGGGCACCGGGGAGCTGTTTTTT.

V and J are TRBV29-1 and TRBJ2-2, with 9 bases lining up with TRBD2. The CDR3 runs to 16 residues. V lost 5 bases and J lost 1; bases outside the gene matches: 8. Germline CDR1 SQVTM, CDR2 ANQGSEA. CDR3 DNA: TGCAGCGTTCGAGCGGGAGGATCGTGGAACACCGGGGAGCTGTTTTTT. Amino acid sequence: CSVRAGGSWNTGELFF.

This clonotype was picked up many times. J is TRBJ1-2 and V is TRBV28, with a weak D call TRBD1 (6 bases). With 6 bases removed from V and 8 bases from J, the gap between germline ends came to 10 bases. CDR1 and CDR2 from the germline V gene are MDHEN and SYDVKM. This CDR3 region has 11 residues. The CDR3 here is CASSPGAGYTF. In DNA form, the CDR3 reads TGTGCCAGCAGCCCAGGGGCCGGCTACACCTTC.

This clonotype was counted at least ten times. The chain recombines TRBV12-3 or TRBV12-4 with TRBJ1-1, with D perhaps TRBD1 (5 bases). V dropped 3 bases and J dropped 1 base, with 9 bases sitting between them. This CDR3 region has 14 residues. CDR3 sequence (DNA): TGTGCCAGCAGTTTGTGGGACCAGAACACTGAAGCTTTCTTT. Translating gives CASSLWDQNTEAFF.

V gene TRBV3-1 combines with J gene TRBJ1-5; TRBD1 might be the D (5 bases). Germline V CDR1 and CDR2: LGHDT, YNNKEL (reference sequence). This CDR3 comprises 13 residues. Trimming cost V 1 base and J 7 bases, with 8 bases left between them. The CDR3 region has the DNA TGTGCCAGCAGCCAAGGCGCAGGGCAGCCCCAGCATTTT. As protein: CASSQGAGQPQHF.

This clonotype appeared many times. V is TRBV4-2 and J is TRBJ2-3, with a tentative D call TRBD2 (5 bases). Trimming left V 2 bases short and J 2 bases short, with 14 bases between. Germline lookup yields CDR1 LGHNA and CDR2 YNFKEQ. This CDR3 is built from 16 residues. In DNA form, the CDR3 reads TGTGCCAGCAGCCAATCAGTCCAGCGGTTCACAGATACGCAGTATTTT. Translating it yields CASSQSVQRFTDTQYF.

This clonotype was seen at least ten times. V and J are TRBV5-1 and TRBJ2-1, with TRBD2 identical over 8 bases. V shed 5 bases, J shed 4 bases, and the junction held 17 bases outside the gene matches. The CDR3 consists of 18 residues. From germline, CDR1 is SGHRS and CDR2 YFSETQ. The CDR3 region is CASSPAQRGGLKYNEQFF. The CDR3 DNA reads as TGCGCCAGCAGTCCCGCCCAACGGGGGGGCCTGAAATACAATGAGCAGTTCTTC.

This clonotype was picked up many times. The chain combines TRBV3-1 with TRBJ2-3; 8 nucleotides line up with TRBD1. V shed 0 bases and J 9 bases; nucleotides not matched to a gene: 5. Germline values: CDR1 LGHDT, CDR2 YNNKEL (reference sequence). The length of the CDR3 is 14 residues. The CDR3: CASSQDRQGTTQYF. For the CDR3, the DNA is TGTGCCAGCAGCCAAGATCGACAGGGGACAACGCAGTATTTT.

The rearrangement uses TRBV11-2 and TRBJ2-1; D gene uncertain. There are 14 residues in the CDR3. Trimming took 0 bases from V and 5 from J, leaving 8 bases between them. The germline gives CDR1 SGHAT, CDR2 FQNNGV. The CDR3 loop is CASSLDNPHNEQFF. Here the CDR3 DNA reads TGTGCCAGCAGCTTAGATAACCCACACAATGAGCAGTTCTTC. The full variable domain, rest sourced from reference TRBV11-2 and TRBJ2-1, is EAGVAQSPRYKIIEKRQSVAFWCNPISGHATLYWYQQILGQGPKLLIQFQNNGVVDDSQLPKDRFSAERLKGVDSTLKIQPAKLEDSAVYLCASSLDNPHNEQFFGPGTRLTVL.

On this clonotype itself: Mismatch with germline at one junction end may stem from a read error. This chain links TRBV7-8 with TRBJ1-5, with 8 bases matching TRBD1. The length of the CDR3 is 16 residues. CDR1 SGHVS and CDR2 FQNEAQ come from the germline V gene. DNA of the CDR3: TGTGCCAGCAGCCCCGACAGGGGTCGGCGCAATCAGCCCCGGCATTTT. Translation: CASSPDRGRRNQPRHF. The full variable domain, in which reference TRBV7-8 and TRBJ1-5 provide the parts outside the CDR3, is GAGVSQSPRYKVAKRGQDVALRCDPISGHVSLFWYQQALGQGPEFLTYFQNEAQLDKSGLPSDRFFAERPEGSVSTLKIQRTQQEDSAVYLCASSPDRGRRNQPRHFGDGTRLSIL.

This clonotype was seen at least ten times. CDR3 in amino acids: CASNPGVRNTEAFF. The CDR3 DNA reads as TGTGCCTCAAACCCCGGGGTACGGAACACTGAAGCTTTCTTT. The gene calls are TRBV6-2 or TRBV6-3 and TRBJ1-1; D gene ambiguous. The germline V and J ends were trimmed by 11 bases and 1 base, with 17 bases remaining between them. This CDR3 has 14 amino acids. The germline V gene has CDR1 MNHEY and CDR2 SVGEGT.

This clonotype was counted many times. The chain uses TRBV20-1 and TRBJ2-2, with D maybe TRBD1 (5 bases). The CDR3 is made up of 14 amino acids. Trimming cost V 3 bases and J 2 bases, with 10 bases left between them. The V gene's germline CDR1 is DFQATT and CDR2 SNEGSKA (reference sequence). The CDR3 DNA sequence: TGCAGTGCTAGGGGGCAGCCAAACACCGGGGAGCTGTTTTTT. This codes for CSARGQPNTGELFF.

This clonotype was seen repeatedly, ten times or more. V gene TRBV24-1 combines with J gene TRBJ1-5; D ambiguous. Deletions cut 3 bases from V and 0 bases from J, with 5 bases between. The CDR3 extends over 14 amino acids. The germline CDR1 and CDR2 sequences are KGHDR and SFDVKD. CDR3 region: CATSDLDSNQPQHF. CDR3 sequence (DNA): TGTGCCACCAGTGATCTGGATAGCAATCAGCCCCAGCATTTT.

The sample holds many counts of this clonotype. The chain carries TRBV7-9 and TRBJ2-7, with TRBD2 matching 8 bases. J lost 6 bases, V lost 4 bases, and 8 bases had no gene match. CDR3 length: 14 residues. From germline, CDR1 is SEHNR and CDR2 FQNEAQ (reference sequence). The CDR3 nucleotides read TGTGCCAGCAGCTCTATAAGCGGGAGTGGCGAGCAGTACTTC. This gives the protein CASSSISGSGEQYF. Using reference TRBV7-9 and TRBJ2-7 for the parts outside the CDR3, the full variable domain is DTGVSQNPRHKITKRGQNVTFRCDPISEHNRLYWYRQTLGQGPEFLTYFQNEAQLEKSRLLSDRFSAERPKGSFSTLEIQRTEQGDSAMYLCASSSISGSGEQYFGPGTRLTVT.

This chain links TRBV29-1 with TRBJ1-5; 7 bases match TRBD1. Germline V lookup: CDR1 SQVTM, CDR2 ANQGSEA. The CDR3 is 14 amino acids. With V trimmed by 4 bases and J by 2 bases, 5 bases remained unmatched. The CDR3 bases are TGCAGCGTTGTCCTTACAGGGGGCAATCAGCCCCAGCATTTT. This gives the protein CSVVLTGGNQPQHF.

The table lists this clonotype with many counts. This chain joins TRBV7-2 and TRBJ2-3, with D tentatively TRBD1 (5 bases). The CDR3 covers 14 residues. The germline V and J ends were trimmed by 2 bases and 3 bases, with 9 bases remaining between them. In germline, CDR1 is SGHTA, CDR2 FQGNSA. As DNA, the CDR3 is TGTGCCAGCAGCTTACAGGGCCAAACAGATACGCAGTATTTT. Protein product: CASSLQGQTDTQYF.

The V call is TRBV7-9, the J call TRBJ1-2; D perhaps matches TRBD1 (5 bases). Trimming cost V 5 bases and J 8 bases, with 18 bases left between them. The length of the CDR3 is 14 residues. Looked up from germline, CDR1 is SEHNR and CDR2 is FQNEAQ (reference sequence). The CDR3 DNA sequence: TGTGCCAGCAGCCCTGGCTGGGACCTAGCAGGCTACACCTTC. It is translated as CASSPGWDLAGYTF.

This clonotype was seen many times. The chain carries TRBV20-1 and TRBJ2-1; a weak D match, TRBD2 (5 bases). The CDR3 length is 14 residues. The germline V gene encodes CDR1 DFQATT and CDR2 SNEGSKA (reference sequence). Trimming took off 0 bases at V and 6 bases at J, with 12 bases between the two ends. The CDR3 protein is CSARDPGWSNEQFF. The CDR3 DNA follows: TGCAGTGCTAGAGATCCGGGATGGTCCAATGAGCAGTTCTTC.

The chain is built from TRBV20-1 and TRBJ2-7, with 16 bases lining up with TRBD2. V dropped 6 bases and J dropped 1; count of bases not matched to a gene: 9. The length of the CDR3 is 17 residues. CDR1 and CDR2 (germline): DFQATT, SNEGSKA (reference sequence). The CDR3 DNA reads TGCAGTGCCGAGGGCCCGGGACTAGCGGGAGGGTCCTACGAGCAGTACTTC. Its protein product is CSAEGPGLAGGSYEQYF.

Of note for this clonotype: A read error may be the cause here, since a much bigger clone is one base away. This chain joins TRBV2 and TRBJ2-7, with a possible D match to TRBD1 (5 bases). Germline values: CDR1 SNHLY, CDR2 FYNNEI. The CDR3 consists of 13 residues. Here the CDR3 reads CASISDTSYGQYF. CDR3 DNA: TGTGCCAGCATCTCGGACACTTCCTACGGGCAGTACTTC. Full variable domain (remainder filled in from reference TRBV2 and TRBJ2-7): EPEVTQTPSHQVTQMGQEVILRCVPISNHLYFYWYRQILGQKVEFLVSFYNNEISEKSEIFDDQFSVERPDGSNFTLKIRSTKLEDSAMYFCASISDTSYGQYFGPGTRLTVT.

This clonotype was recorded many times. The chain is built from TRBV12-3 or TRBV12-4 and TRBJ2-5; D unresolved. The CDR3 covers 13 residues. V was clipped by 1 base and J by 2 bases, with 5 bases between them. The CDR3 here is CASSLGHQETQYF. In DNA form, the CDR3 reads TGTGCCAGCAGTTTAGGTCATCAAGAGACCCAGTACTTC.

The J gene is TRBJ1-1, the V gene TRBV12-3 or TRBV12-4, with D tentatively TRBD1 (5 bases). This CDR3 contains 12 residues. V was clipped by 6 bases and J by 8 bases, with 13 bases between them. The CDR3 DNA follows: TGTGCCAGCAGGATAGGGGTGACGGAAGCTTTCTTT. Its protein product is CASRIGVTEAFF.

The chain is built from TRBV6-5 and TRBJ2-7; 11 bases agree with TRBD2. This CDR3 is 15 amino acids long. CDR1 MNHEY and CDR2 SVGAGI come from the germline V gene. With V trimmed by 8 bases and J by 5 bases, 11 bases remained unmatched. The CDR3 loop is CASGSRLAGIDEQYF. CDR3 DNA: TGTGCCAGCGGTTCTAGACTAGCGGGAATCGACGAGCAGTACTTC.

Many counts were recorded for this clonotype. The rearrangement uses TRBV12-3 or TRBV12-4 and TRBJ1-1; a weak D match, TRBD1 (5 bases). This CDR3 contains 15 residues. V lost 6 bases and J lost 0, with 14 bases in between. The CDR3 loop is CASSAWRGLNTEAFF. The CDR3, as DNA: TGTGCCAGCAGCGCCTGGAGGGGTCTGAACACTGAAGCTTTCTTT.